A single sample is the source of the 17 T cell receptor beta chains below, sequenced in a study of pediatric ulcerative colitis. The protocol was immunoSEQ multiplex PCR, while the TCRdb copy is restricted to in-frame clones and leaves out a portion. This sample carries tens of thousands of clones, 77% of them seen once, and the ten largest clones take 4% to 6.5%. The specimen sequenced was blood. These receptors came from a boy younger than 18 with moderate ulcerative colitis.

The J gene is TRBJ1-5, the V gene TRBV19; TRBD1 is a possible D gene (6 bases). This CDR3 spans 17 amino acids. Trimming stripped 6 bases from V and 2 bases from J, with 20 bases between. Germline V gene sequence: CDR1 LNHDA, CDR2 SQIVND (reference sequence). CDR3 nucleotides: TGTGCCAGTAGCTCCATCCCTACAGGGTCGCGCAATCAGCCCCAGCATTTT. Protein: CASSSIPTGSRNQPQHF.

This clone appeared a single time. The CDR3, as DNA: TGTGCCAGCAGCGTAGGGGACACCGGGGAGCTGTTTTTT. It encodes CASSVGDTGELFF. The chain joins TRBV9 to TRBJ2-2; no clear D gene. The germline V and J ends were trimmed by 0 bases and 3 bases, with 3 bases remaining between them. Germline V gives CDR1 SGDLS, CDR2 YYNGEE. The CDR3 extends over 13 amino acids.

The chain uses TRBV6-1 and TRBJ2-7; D unresolved. Germline V lookup: CDR1 MNHNS, CDR2 SASEGT. CDR3 length: 12 residues. Deletions cut 1 base from V and 4 bases from J, with 5 bases between. CDR3 region: CASSEVLYEQYF. The CDR3 nucleotides read TGTGCCAGCAGTGAAGTGTTATACGAGCAGTACTTC.

This clone was picked up a small number of times. This rearrangement joins TRBV27 to TRBJ1-3; 9 bases map to TRBD1. Per the germline V gene, CDR1 is MNHEY and CDR2 is SMNVEV (reference sequence). V lost 6 bases and J lost 8; bases outside the gene matches: 5. This CDR3 contains 13 residues. CDR3 residues: CASSRDRVDTIYF. As DNA, the CDR3 is TGTGCCAGCAGCCGGGACAGGGTGGACACCATATATTTT.

This sequence joins TRBV6-4 and TRBJ1-1, with D possibly matching TRBD1 (6 bases). Germline V gene lookup returns CDR1 MRHNA and CDR2 SNTAGT. Trimming pared 6 bases from V and 1 base from J, leaving 9 bases between. The CDR3 consists of 13 residues. CDR3 in amino acids: CASRRQENTEAFF. CDR3 DNA: TGTGCCAGCAGAAGACAGGAGAACACTGAAGCTTTCTTT.

The chain employs TRBV19 and TRBJ2-7; no reliable D call. The CDR3 sequence is 14 residues long. Germline V lookup: CDR1 LNHDA, CDR2 SQIVND (reference sequence). With 6 bases removed from V and 4 bases from J, the gap between germline ends came to 16 bases. CDR3: CASSPLHSQYEQYF. Here the CDR3 DNA reads TGTGCCAGTAGCCCCCTCCATAGTCAATACGAGCAGTACTTC.

The chain links TRBV5-1 to TRBJ1-2, with D perhaps TRBD1 (5 bases). Germline CDR1 is SGHRS and CDR2 is YFSETQ. V gave up 4 bases and J gave up 8 bases, with 15 bases separating them. CDR3 length equals 13 residues. The CDR3 nucleotides are TGCGCCAGCAGCCCGGGGGTTACTAAGGGCTACACCTTC. Translating gives CASSPGVTKGYTF.

The gene calls are TRBV5-4 and TRBJ2-5; 16 nucleotides match TRBD2. Per the germline V gene, CDR1 is SGHNT and CDR2 is YYREEE (reference sequence). The CDR3 covers 18 residues. The junction had 14 bases not matched to a gene; V was cut back by 7 bases and J by 5 bases. CDR3 loop: CASYPPGLAGGAGETQYF. CDR3 coding DNA: TGTGCCAGCTACCCCCCGGGACTAGCGGGAGGGGCGGGGGAGACCCAGTACTTC.

The genes are TRBV19 and TRBJ1-3; perhaps TRBD1 as D (5 bases). The CDR3 is 16 residues long. The V end lost 2 bases, the J end lost 0 bases, and 11 bases lay between the germline ends. Germline V gene lookup returns CDR1 LNHDA and CDR2 SQIVND (reference sequence). The CDR3 DNA sequence: TGTGCCAGTAGTATAAGAGGGCAGGGCTCTGGAAACACCATATATTTT. Translating gives CASSIRGQGSGNTIYF.

CDR3 sequence reads: CASSDISVREQYF. The CDR3 DNA is TGTGCCAGCAGCGACATATCGGTACGCGAGCAGTACTTC. This chain joins TRBV11-2 and TRBJ2-7, with D hard to call. Germline loops: CDR1 SGHAT, CDR2 FQNNGV. CDR3 length equals 13 residues. The V end was cut by 5 bases, the J end by 6 bases, with 14 bases between.

The chain recombines TRBV9 with TRBJ1-2; TRBD1 is a possible D gene (6 bases). With 2 bases removed from V and 5 bases from J, the gap between germline ends came to 13 bases. Germline V gene sequence: CDR1 SGDLS, CDR2 YYNGEE. CDR3 length: 14 residues. The CDR3 region is CASSVQGIGYGYTF. Written as DNA, the CDR3 is TGTGCCAGCAGCGTCCAGGGGATTGGGTATGGCTACACCTTC.

CDR3 coding DNA: TGTGCCAGCAGCTTCTACGGGACTAGCGGTATCTACGAGCAGTACTTC. This sequence encodes CASSFYGTSGIYEQYF. The chain employs TRBV5-4 and TRBJ2-7; 11 bases align to TRBD2. Per the germline V gene, CDR1 is SGHNT and CDR2 is YYREEE (reference sequence). There are 16 residues in the CDR3. The V gene end was trimmed by 2 bases and the J gene end by 3 bases; junction bases not matched to a gene: 7.

The genes are TRBV15 and TRBJ1-2, with D maybe TRBD1 (5 bases). V lost 0 bases and J 4 bases, leaving 12 bases between the germline ends. The CDR3 totals 15 residues. CDR1 LNHNV and CDR2 YYDKDF come from the germline V gene (reference sequence). The CDR3 spells CATSRDKGPPYGYTF. In DNA form, the CDR3 reads TGTGCCACCAGCAGAGATAAGGGGCCCCCCTATGGCTACACCTTC. Full variable domain (outside the CDR3, taken from reference TRBV15 and TRBJ1-2): DAMVIQNPRYQVTQFGKPVTLSCSQTLNHNVMYWYQQKSSQAPKLLFHYYDKDFNNEADTPDNFQSRRPNTSFCFLDIRSPGLGDTAMYLCATSRDKGPPYGYTFGSGTRLTVV.

This clone was found a few times. The genes are TRBV5-1 and TRBJ2-7; D gene uncertain. This CDR3 spans 13 amino acids. V was clipped by 5 bases and J by 3 bases, with 12 bases between them. Germline CDR1 is SGHRS and CDR2 is YFSETQ. CDR3 sequence reads: CASRLLGYYEQYF. For the CDR3, the DNA is TGCGCCAGCAGACTTCTGGGCTACTACGAGCAGTACTTC.

This chain uses TRBV19 with TRBJ2-1, with a tentative D call TRBD1 (5 bases). Germline V gene sequence: CDR1 LNHDA, CDR2 SQIVND (reference sequence). The V gene lost 4 bases and the J gene lost 8 bases, with 21 bases spanning the gap. There are 16 residues in the CDR3. CDR3 sequence reads: CASSTSHRTFLDEQFF. The CDR3 nucleotides are TGTGCCAGTAGTACCTCACACAGGACCTTCCTCGATGAGCAGTTCTTC. Full variable domain (rest looked up from reference TRBV19 and TRBJ2-1): DGGITQSPKYLFRKEGQNVTLSCEQNLNHDAMYWYRQDPGQGLRLIYYSQIVNDFQKGDIAEGYSVSREKKESFPLTVTSAQKNPTAFYLCASSTSHRTFLDEQFFGPGTRLTVL.

The CDR3 loop is CASSPILGTSGGQETQYF. The DNA for the CDR3 is TGTGCCAGCAGCCCCATTTTAGGCACTAGCGGAGGACAAGAGACCCAGTACTTC. The chain carries TRBV4-2 and TRBJ2-5, with 8 bases matching TRBD2. CDR1 LGHNA and CDR2 YNFKEQ come from the germline V gene. The CDR3 runs to 18 residues. The trim removed 4 bases at V and 2 bases at J, leaving 15 bases unmatched.

The chain uses TRBV29-1 and TRBJ2-5; 7 bases match TRBD1. V lost 2 bases to trimming and J lost 7 bases; unmatched junction nucleotides: 4. This CDR3 region has 12 residues. Germline V gene lookup returns CDR1 SQVTM and CDR2 ANQGSEA. As DNA, the CDR3 is TGCAGCGTTGAAACCCGGGACAGGACCCAGTACTTC. Translation: CSVETRDRTQYF.